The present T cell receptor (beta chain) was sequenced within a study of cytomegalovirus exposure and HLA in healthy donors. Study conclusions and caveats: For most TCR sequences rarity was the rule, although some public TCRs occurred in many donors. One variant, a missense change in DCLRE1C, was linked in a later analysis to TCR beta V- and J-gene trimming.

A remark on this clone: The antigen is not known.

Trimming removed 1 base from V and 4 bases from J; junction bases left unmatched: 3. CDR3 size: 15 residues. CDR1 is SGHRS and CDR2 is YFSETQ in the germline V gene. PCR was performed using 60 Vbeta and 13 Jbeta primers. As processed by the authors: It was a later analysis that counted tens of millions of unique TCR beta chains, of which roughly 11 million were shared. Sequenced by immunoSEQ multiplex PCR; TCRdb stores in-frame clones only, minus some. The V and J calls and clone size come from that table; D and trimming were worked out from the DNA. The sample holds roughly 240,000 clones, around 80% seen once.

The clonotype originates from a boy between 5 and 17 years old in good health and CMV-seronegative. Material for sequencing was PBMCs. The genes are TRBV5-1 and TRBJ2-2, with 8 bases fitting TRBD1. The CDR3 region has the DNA TGCGCCAGCAGCTTGAGGACAGGGTCCACCGGGGAGCTGTTTTTT. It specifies CASSLRTGSTGELFF.